Following are 9 T cell receptor beta chains from one sample sequenced in a study of blood T cell repertoires in COVID-19. Measured with immunoSEQ multiplex PCR; TCRdb has only the in-frame clones, and not every one. This repertoire shows about 63,000 clones, 60% to 75% found once; its top ten account for about 28%. Sequencing was performed on peripheral blood. The origin of the receptors is a woman aged 80 or over with acute or convalescent COVID-19.

There are a few counts of this clone. The J gene is TRBJ1-3, the V gene TRBV7-9; D is uncertain. This CDR3 comprises 13 residues. Germline V lookup: CDR1 SEHNR, CDR2 FQNEAQ (reference sequence). Between the trimmed V and J ends, which lost 2 bases and 3 bases, there was a span of 5 bases. The CDR3 DNA reads as TGTGCCAGCAGCTTAAACTTTGGAAACACCATATATTTT. Translating gives CASSLNFGNTIYF.

The V call is TRBV10-3, the J call TRBJ2-2, with 7 bases identical to TRBD1. The V gene's germline CDR1 is ENHRY and CDR2 SYGVKD. With V trimmed by 4 bases and J by 5 bases, 7 bases remained unmatched. The CDR3 has 15 residues. CDR3 amino acids: CAISVEQGSTGELFF. The CDR3 nucleotides read TGTGCCATCAGTGTAGAACAGGGGAGTACCGGGGAGCTGTTTTTT.

The chain links TRBV6-5 to TRBJ1-1, with 8 bases that match TRBD1. There are 14 residues in the CDR3. Looked up from germline, CDR1 is MNHEY and CDR2 is SVGAGI. The V gene end was trimmed by 6 bases and the J gene end by 1 base; junction bases not matched to a gene: 4. DNA of the CDR3: TGTGCCAGCAGCAAGGACAGGGCGAACACTGAAGCTTTCTTT. This sequence encodes CASSKDRANTEAFF.

This rearrangement joins TRBV5-4 to TRBJ2-7, with 12 bases lining up with TRBD2. V shed 2 bases, J shed 5 bases, and the junction held 8 bases outside the gene matches. The CDR3 length is 16 residues. Germline V gene lookup returns CDR1 SGHNT and CDR2 YYREEE (reference sequence). CDR3 coding DNA: TGTGCCAGCAGCTTACAACTAGCGGGAGGTCACCACGAGCAGTACTTC. The encoded protein is CASSLQLAGGHHEQYF.

The chain carries TRBV27 and TRBJ2-4, with D possibly matching TRBD1 (6 bases). V was clipped by 6 bases and J by 1 base, with 19 bases between them. The CDR3 runs 17 residues. Germline V gives CDR1 MNHEY, CDR2 SMNVEV (reference sequence). Here the CDR3 reads CASSLGWGQGAKNIQYF. CDR3 nucleotides: TGTGCCAGCAGCCTGGGGTGGGGGCAGGGGGCCAAAAACATTCAGTACTTC.

The rearrangement joins TRBV28 to TRBJ2-6; 7 bases are a match to TRBD1. Germline CDR1 reads MDHEN; CDR2 reads SYDVKM. The CDR3 sequence is 15 residues long. The V and J ends lost 5 bases and 4 bases, in that order; junction bases with no gene match: 5. CDR3 nucleotide sequence: TGTGCCAGCAGTCCGACAGGGCCCGGGGCCAACGTCCTGACTTTC. Its protein is CASSPTGPGANVLTF. The variable domain in full, completed from reference TRBV28 and TRBJ2-6, reads DVKVTQSSRYLVKRTGEKVFLECVQDMDHENMFWYRQDPGLGLRLIYFSYDVKMKEKGDIPEGYSVSREKKERFSLILESASTNQTSMYLCASSPTGPGANVLTFGAGSRLTVL.

The V and J genes are TRBV6-5 and TRBJ1-4; possible D gene TRBD1, 6 bases. The length of the CDR3 is 13 residues. The V and J ends lost 4 bases and 6 bases respectively, with 9 bases between them. Germline-derived CDR1 and CDR2 are MNHEY and SVGAGI. This chain's CDR3 is CASSWAGDEKLFF. CDR3 coding DNA: TGTGCCAGCAGTTGGGCAGGGGATGAAAAACTGTTTTTT.

V gene TRBV6-5 combines with J gene TRBJ2-7; D is perhaps TRBD2 (6 bases). Germline loops: CDR1 MNHEY, CDR2 SVGAGI. The CDR3 has 15 residues. The germline V and J ends were trimmed by 2 bases and 6 bases, with 17 bases remaining between them. The CDR3 here is CASSYRRDPLGEQYF. Here the CDR3 DNA reads TGTGCCAGCAGTTACAGGAGGGACCCCCTTGGCGAGCAGTACTTC.

The table lists this clone with a few counts. This chain joins TRBV5-1 and TRBJ2-7, with 12 bases fitting TRBD2. Germline loops: CDR1 SGHRS, CDR2 YFSETQ. The CDR3 is 16 amino acids. With V trimmed by 0 bases and J by 2 bases, 3 bases remained unmatched. The CDR3 DNA sequence: TGCGCCAGCAGCTTGGCCGGACTAGCGGGAACCTACGAGCAGTACTTC. The encoded protein is CASSLAGLAGTYEQYF.